A single T cell receptor beta chain is shown here with its context. Antigen unknown. From under 12 ml of fresh peripheral blood, PBMCs were isolated. RNA transcripts provided the source from which TCR beta CDR3 regions were amplified. When the TCR CDR3 underwent first-round RT-PCR, the HTBI primer set was used. TCRdb fed the multiplex PCR reads into MiXCR, producing one record per CDR3 protein. Here the sample spans about half a million distinct CDR3 sequences, roughly 20% being singletons. Germline trimming cut 6 bases from V and 0 bases from J; bases unmatched to any gene: 6. The CDR3 length is 16 residues. Germline CDR1 and CDR2: MNHNS and SASEGT. The data were obtained in a study of T cells in Graves' hyperthyroidism and ophthalmopathy. Points from the study as a whole: Blood also carried most thyroid clonotypes expanded above 0.001. The model foresaw ophthalmopathy a median about 6.1 months prior to onset.

The specimen was blood. The TCR originated in a young man with Graves' hyperthyroidism. The rearrangement uses TRBV6-1 and TRBJ1-2, with 11 bases identical to TRBD1. CDR3 nucleotide sequence: TGTGCCAGCAGGCGGACAGGGGGCCAAGCTAACTATGGCTACACCTTC. This gives the protein CASRRTGGQANYGYTF.